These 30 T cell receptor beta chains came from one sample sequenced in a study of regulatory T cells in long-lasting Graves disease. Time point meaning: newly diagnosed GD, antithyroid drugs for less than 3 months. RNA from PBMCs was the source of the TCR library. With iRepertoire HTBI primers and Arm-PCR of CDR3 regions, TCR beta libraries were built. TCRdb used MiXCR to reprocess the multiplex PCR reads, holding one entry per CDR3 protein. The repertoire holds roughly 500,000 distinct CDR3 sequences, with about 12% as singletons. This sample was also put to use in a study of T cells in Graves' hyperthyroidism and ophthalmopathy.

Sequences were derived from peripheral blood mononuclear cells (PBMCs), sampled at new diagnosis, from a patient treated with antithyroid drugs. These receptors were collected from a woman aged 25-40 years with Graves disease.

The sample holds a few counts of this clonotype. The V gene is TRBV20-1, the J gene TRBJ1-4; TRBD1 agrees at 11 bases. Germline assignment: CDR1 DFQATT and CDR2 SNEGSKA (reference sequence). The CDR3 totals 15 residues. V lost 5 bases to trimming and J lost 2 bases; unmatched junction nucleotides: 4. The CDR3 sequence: CSAPGQGVTNEKLFF. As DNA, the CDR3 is TGCAGTGCTCCGGGACAGGGGGTGACTAATGAAAAACTGTTTTTT.

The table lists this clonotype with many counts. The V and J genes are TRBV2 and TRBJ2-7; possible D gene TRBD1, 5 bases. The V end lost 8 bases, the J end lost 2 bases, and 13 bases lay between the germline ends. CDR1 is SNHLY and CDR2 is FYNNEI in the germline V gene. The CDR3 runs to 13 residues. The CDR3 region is CASFDSRTYEQYF. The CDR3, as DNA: TGTGCCAGCTTCGACAGTCGTACCTACGAGCAGTACTTC.

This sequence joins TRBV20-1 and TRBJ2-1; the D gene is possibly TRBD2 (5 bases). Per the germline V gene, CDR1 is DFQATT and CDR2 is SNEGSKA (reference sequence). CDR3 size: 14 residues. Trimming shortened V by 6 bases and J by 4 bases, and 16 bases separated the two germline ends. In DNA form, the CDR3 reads TGCAGTGCGGGGAGATGGCAGGATTACAATGAGCAGTTCTTC. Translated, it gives CSAGRWQDYNEQFF.

The CDR3 nucleotides read TGTGCCAGCAACTCCAATCGTGGCTACACCTTC. This translates into CASNSNRGYTF. The genes are TRBV28 and TRBJ1-2; D is unclear. V shed 7 bases and J shed 7 bases, with 10 bases lying between them. The CDR3 is 11 residues long. CDR1 and CDR2 (germline): MDHEN, SYDVKM.

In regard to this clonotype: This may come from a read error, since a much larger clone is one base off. The CDR3 loop reads CASSWASTSRSQETQYF. CDR3 bases: TGCGCCAGCAGCTGGGCCTCGACTAGCAGGAGCCAAGAGACCCAGTACTTC. V is TRBV5-1 and J is TRBJ2-5; 7 nucleotides match TRBD2. The CDR3 is made up of 17 amino acids. Trimming at V came to 3 bases and at J to 1 base, leaving 12 bases not matched to a gene. In germline, CDR1 is SGHRS, CDR2 YFSETQ.

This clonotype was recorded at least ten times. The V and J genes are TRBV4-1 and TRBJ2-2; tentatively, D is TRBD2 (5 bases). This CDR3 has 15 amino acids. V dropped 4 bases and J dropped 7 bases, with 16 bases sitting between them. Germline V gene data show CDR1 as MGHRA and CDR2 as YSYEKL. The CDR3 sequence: CASSRESRGHGELFF. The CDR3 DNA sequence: TGCGCCAGCAGCCGAGAGTCCAGAGGGCACGGGGAGCTGTTTTTT.

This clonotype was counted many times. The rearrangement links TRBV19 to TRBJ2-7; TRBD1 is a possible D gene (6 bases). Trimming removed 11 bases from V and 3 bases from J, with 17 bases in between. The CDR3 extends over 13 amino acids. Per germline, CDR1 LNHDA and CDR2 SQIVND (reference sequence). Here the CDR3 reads CAGYRTARYEQYF. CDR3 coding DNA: TGTGCCGGCTATAGGACAGCCCGCTACGAGCAGTACTTC.

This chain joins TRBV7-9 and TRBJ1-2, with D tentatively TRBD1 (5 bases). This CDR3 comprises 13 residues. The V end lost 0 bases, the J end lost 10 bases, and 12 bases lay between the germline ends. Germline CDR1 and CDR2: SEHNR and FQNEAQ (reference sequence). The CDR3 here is CASSLAQVVAYTF. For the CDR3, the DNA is TGTGCCAGCAGCTTAGCACAGGTCGTCGCCTACACCTTC.

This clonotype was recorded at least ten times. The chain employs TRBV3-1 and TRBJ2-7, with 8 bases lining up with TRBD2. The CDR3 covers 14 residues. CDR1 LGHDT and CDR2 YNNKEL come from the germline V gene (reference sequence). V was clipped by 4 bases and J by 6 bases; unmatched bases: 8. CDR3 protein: CASSPGTSYSEQYF. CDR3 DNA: TGTGCCAGCAGCCCCGGGACTAGTTATTCCGAGCAGTACTTC.

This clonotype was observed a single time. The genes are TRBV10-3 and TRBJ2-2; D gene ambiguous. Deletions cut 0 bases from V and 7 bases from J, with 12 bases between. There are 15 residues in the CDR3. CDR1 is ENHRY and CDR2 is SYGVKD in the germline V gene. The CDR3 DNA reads TGTGCCATCAGTGAGTCGATCAGACACGGCGGGGAGCTGTTTTTT. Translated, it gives CAISESIRHGGELFF.

The CDR3 nucleotides are TGCAGTGCTAGACCAACGCCGGGACAGGGGTCAGATACGCAGTATTTT. This encodes CSARPTPGQGSDTQYF. The V call is TRBV20-1, the J call TRBJ2-3, with TRBD1 identical over 10 bases. This CDR3 has 16 amino acids. Germline values: CDR1 DFQATT, CDR2 SNEGSKA (reference sequence). V shed 2 bases and J 4 bases; nucleotides not matched to a gene: 9.

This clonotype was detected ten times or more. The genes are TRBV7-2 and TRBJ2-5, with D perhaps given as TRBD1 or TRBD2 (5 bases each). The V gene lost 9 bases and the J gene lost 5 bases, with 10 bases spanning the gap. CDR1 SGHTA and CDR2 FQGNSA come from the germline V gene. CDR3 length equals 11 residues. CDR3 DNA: TGTGCCAGTGGGTGGGGGGAGACCCAGTACTTC. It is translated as CASGWGETQYF.

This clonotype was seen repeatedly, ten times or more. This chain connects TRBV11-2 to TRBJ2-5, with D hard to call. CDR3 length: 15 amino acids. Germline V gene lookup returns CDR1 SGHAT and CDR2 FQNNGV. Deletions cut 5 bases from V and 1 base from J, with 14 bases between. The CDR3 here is CASSPGPVLQETQYF. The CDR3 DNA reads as TGTGCCAGCAGCCCCGGGCCGGTACTCCAAGAGACCCAGTACTTC.

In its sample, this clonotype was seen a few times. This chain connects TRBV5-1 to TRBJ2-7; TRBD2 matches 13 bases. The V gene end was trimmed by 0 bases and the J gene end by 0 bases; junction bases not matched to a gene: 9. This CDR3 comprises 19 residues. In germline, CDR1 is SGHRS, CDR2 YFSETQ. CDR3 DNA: TGCGCCAGCAGCTTGGCAGCTGGACTAGCGGGAGATACCTCCTACGAGCAGTACTTC. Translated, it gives CASSLAAGLAGDTSYEQYF.

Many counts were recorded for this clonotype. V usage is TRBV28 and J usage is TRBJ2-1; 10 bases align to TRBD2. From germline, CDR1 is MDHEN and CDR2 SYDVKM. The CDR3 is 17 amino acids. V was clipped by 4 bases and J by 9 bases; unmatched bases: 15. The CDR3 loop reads CASSSPTSGTGMGEQFF. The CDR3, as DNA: TGTGCCAGCAGTTCCCCAACTAGCGGGACAGGTATGGGTGAGCAGTTCTTC.

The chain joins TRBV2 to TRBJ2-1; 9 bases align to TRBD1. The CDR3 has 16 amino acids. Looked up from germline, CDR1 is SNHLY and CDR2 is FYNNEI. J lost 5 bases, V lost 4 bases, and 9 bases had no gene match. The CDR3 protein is CASSAETGTGNNEQFF. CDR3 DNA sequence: TGTGCCAGCAGTGCCGAAACCGGGACAGGGAACAATGAGCAGTTCTTC. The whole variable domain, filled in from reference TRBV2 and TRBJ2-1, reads EPEVTQTPSHQVTQMGQEVILRCVPISNHLYFYWYRQILGQKVEFLVSFYNNEISEKSEIFDDQFSVERPDGSNFTLKIRSTKLEDSAMYFCASSAETGTGNNEQFFGPGTRLTVL.

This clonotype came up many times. CDR3 loop: CASSVPLPEQYF. The DNA of the CDR3 is TGTGCCAGCAGTGTCCCCCTCCCGGAGCAGTACTTC. The rearrangement uses TRBV2 and TRBJ2-7, with unresolved D. Trimming left V 4 bases short and J 7 bases short, with 11 bases between. Germline CDR1 is SNHLY and CDR2 is FYNNEI. This CDR3 has 12 residues. Drawing the rest from reference TRBV2 and TRBJ2-7, the complete variable domain is EPEVTQTPSHQVTQMGQEVILRCVPISNHLYFYWYRQILGQKVEFLVSFYNNEISEKSEIFDDQFSVERPDGSNFTLKIRSTKLEDSAMYFCASSVPLPEQYFGPGTRLTVT.

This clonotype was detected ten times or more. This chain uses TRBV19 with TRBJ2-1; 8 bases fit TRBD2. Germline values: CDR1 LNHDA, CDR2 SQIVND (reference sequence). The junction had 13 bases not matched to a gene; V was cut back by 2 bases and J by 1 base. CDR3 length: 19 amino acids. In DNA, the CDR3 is TGTGCCAGTAGTATACGGCCCGTGGCAGCGGGAGTGTCCTACAATGAGCAGTTCTTC. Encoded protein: CASSIRPVAAGVSYNEQFF.

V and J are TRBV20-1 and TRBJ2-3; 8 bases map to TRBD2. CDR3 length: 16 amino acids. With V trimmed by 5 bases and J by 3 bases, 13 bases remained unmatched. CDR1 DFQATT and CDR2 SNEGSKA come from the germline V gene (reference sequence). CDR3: CSARRAGGGQTDTQYF. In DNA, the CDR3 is TGCAGTGCTCGGCGGGCGGGAGGAGGGCAGACAGATACGCAGTATTTT.

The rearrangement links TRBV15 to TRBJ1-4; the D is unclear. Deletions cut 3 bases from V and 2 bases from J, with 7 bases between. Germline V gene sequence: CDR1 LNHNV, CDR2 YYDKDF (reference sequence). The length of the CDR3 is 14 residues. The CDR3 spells CATSRDRTNEKLFF. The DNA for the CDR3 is TGTGCCACCAGCAGGGACCGGACTAATGAAAAACTGTTTTTT.

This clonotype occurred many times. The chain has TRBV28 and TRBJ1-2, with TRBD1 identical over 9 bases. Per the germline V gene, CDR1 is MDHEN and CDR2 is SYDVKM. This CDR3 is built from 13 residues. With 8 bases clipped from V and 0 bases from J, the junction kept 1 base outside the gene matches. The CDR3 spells CASRTGANYGYTF. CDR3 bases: TGTGCCAGCCGGACAGGGGCTAACTATGGCTACACCTTC.

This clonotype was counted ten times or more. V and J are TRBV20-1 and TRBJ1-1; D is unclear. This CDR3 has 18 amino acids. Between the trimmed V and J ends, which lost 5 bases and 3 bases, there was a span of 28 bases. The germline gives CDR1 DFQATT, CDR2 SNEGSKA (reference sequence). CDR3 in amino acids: CSAPTFLPGRTGDTEAFF. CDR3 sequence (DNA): TGCAGTGCTCCTACCTTCCTCCCTGGACGGACGGGCGACACTGAAGCTTTCTTT.

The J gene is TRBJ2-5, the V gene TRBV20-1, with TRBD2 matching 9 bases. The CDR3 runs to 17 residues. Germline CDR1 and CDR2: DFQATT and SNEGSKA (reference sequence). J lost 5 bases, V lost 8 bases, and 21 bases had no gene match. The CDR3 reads CSTPAASGVTWGETQYF. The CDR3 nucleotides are TGCAGTACCCCAGCGGCTAGCGGGGTAACCTGGGGGGAGACCCAGTACTTC.

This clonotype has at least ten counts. The CDR3 sequence: CAISVSGVLGELFF. CDR3 sequence (DNA): TGTGCCATCAGTGTTTCCGGGGTTCTCGGGGAGCTGTTTTTT. The chain carries TRBV10-3 and TRBJ2-2; D is perhaps TRBD2 (5 bases). CDR3 length: 14 residues. CDR1 ENHRY and CDR2 SYGVKD come from the germline V gene. V dropped 4 bases and J dropped 7 bases, with 13 bases sitting between them.

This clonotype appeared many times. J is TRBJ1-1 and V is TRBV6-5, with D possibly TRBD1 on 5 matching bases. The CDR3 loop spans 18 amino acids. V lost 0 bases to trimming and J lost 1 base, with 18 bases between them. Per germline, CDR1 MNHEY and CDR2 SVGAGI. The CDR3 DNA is TGTGCCAGCAGTTACTCGAGAATGGGGAGGGGAGGGAACACTGAAGCTTTCTTT. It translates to CASSYSRMGRGGNTEAFF.

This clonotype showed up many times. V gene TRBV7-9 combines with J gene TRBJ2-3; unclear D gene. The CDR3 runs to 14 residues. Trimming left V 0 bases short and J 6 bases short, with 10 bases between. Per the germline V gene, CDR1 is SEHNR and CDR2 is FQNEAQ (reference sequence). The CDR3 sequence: CASSLARRLDTQYF. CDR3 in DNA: TGTGCCAGCAGCTTAGCGCGTCGGTTGGATACGCAGTATTTT.

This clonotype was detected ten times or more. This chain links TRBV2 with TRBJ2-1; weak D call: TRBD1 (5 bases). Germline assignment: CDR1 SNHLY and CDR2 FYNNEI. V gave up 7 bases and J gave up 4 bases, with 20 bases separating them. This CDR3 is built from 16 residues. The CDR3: CASTSTTGAIYNEQFF. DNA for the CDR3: TGTGCCAGCACGTCGACAACTGGGGCTATATACAATGAGCAGTTCTTC.

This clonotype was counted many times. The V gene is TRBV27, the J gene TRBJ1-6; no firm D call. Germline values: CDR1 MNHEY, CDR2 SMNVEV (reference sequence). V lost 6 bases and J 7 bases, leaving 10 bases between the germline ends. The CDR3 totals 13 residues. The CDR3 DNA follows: TGTGCCAGCAGGCCCGGCTGGAATTCACCCCTCCACTTT. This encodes CASRPGWNSPLHF.

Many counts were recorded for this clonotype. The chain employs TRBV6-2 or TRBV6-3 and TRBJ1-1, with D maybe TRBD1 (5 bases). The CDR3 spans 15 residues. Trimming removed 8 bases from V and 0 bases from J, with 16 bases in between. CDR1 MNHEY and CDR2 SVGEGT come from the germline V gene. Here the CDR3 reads CASRISGPLNTEAFF. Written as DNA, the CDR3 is TGTGCCAGCCGAATTTCGGGGCCGTTGAACACTGAAGCTTTCTTT.

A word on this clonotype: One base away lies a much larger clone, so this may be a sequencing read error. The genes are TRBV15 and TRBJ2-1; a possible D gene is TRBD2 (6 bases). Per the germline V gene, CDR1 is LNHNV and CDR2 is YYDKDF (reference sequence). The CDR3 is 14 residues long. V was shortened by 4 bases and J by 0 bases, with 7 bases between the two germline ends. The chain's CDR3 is CATSTEGSYNEQFF. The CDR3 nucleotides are TGTGCCACCAGCACGGAGGGCTCCTACAATGAGCAGTTCTTC.